This TCR beta chain was documented in a study of beta chain features in type 1 diabetes. Isolated RNA was reverse transcribed in full, so expressed TCRB transcripts were sequenced. The method was immunoSEQ multiplex PCR; TCRdb's version includes in-frame clones alone and lacks a portion of them. The sample records some 220,000 clones, under 13% being singletons. This clone was seen a handful of times. Germline assignment: CDR1 GTSNPN and CDR2 SVGIG (reference sequence). Losses at the gene ends were 5 bases for V and 3 bases for J; bases not matched to a gene: 3. CDR3 length: 14 residues. The clonotype comes from a man aged 18 to 30 in good health. The chain carries TRBV30 and TRBJ2-3; the match to TRBD2 covers 12 bases. Sequenced: central memory CD4+ T cells from blood. The CDR3 nucleotides are TGTGCCTGGTCTAGCGGGAGGGCAACAGATACGCAGTATTTT. Translating gives CAWSSGRATDTQYF. Looking up the rest from reference TRBV30 and TRBJ2-3 gives the full variable domain: SQTIHQWPATLVQPVGSPLSLECTVEGTSNPNLYWYRQAAGRGLQLLFYSVGIGQISSEVPQNLSASRPQDRQFILSSKKLLLSDSGFYLCAWSSGRATDTQYFGPGTRLTVL.